This TCR beta chain was found in a study of shared clonotypes between healthy human individuals. About the research overall: Per donor, three plates held CD4 naive cells, three held CD4 memory, two held CD8 naive and one held CD8 memory. Findings and caveats of the study: The researchers took only blood, and tissue repertoires probably look different.

Within Nashville, Tennessee resided all donors, each a Caucasian adult. Looked up from germline, CDR1 is SEHNR and CDR2 is FQNEAQ (reference sequence). This CDR3 has 15 residues. V shed 3 bases, J shed 1 base, and the junction held 1 base outside the gene matches. On this clone itself: Its matching antigen is unknown.

The table came from immunoSEQ multiplex PCR; TCRdb's copy has only in-frame clones and leaves some out. The table lists a few million clones, roughly nine tenths of them singletons. Sequences were obtained from naive CD4+ T cells sorted from blood. Subset specified: CD45RA+ positively selected. The chain carries TRBV7-9 and TRBJ2-5, with TRBD1 identical over 11 bases. The sequence was obtained from a man aged 18 to 29 in good health. As DNA, the CDR3 is TGTGCCAGCAGCTTCGGGACAGGGGGCCAAGAGACCCAGTACTTC. Its protein is CASSFGTGGQETQYF.